The sequence of this T cell receptor (beta chain) was determined in a study of shared clonotypes between healthy human individuals. Only in-frame clones appear in the TCRdb table, and some are missing; sequencing was by immunoSEQ multiplex PCR. In the table there are around 500,000 clones, 79% of which are singletons. Concerning this clone: Its antigen remains unknown.

Broader study findings: The donor pool, a small one, limited the genetic and exposure-history diversity represented.

The study enrolled healthy HIV-negative adults without recent acute infections or vaccinations as donors. Only Caucasian adults living in Nashville, Tennessee served as donors. Genomic DNA from unsorted samples was obtained from around 100 million PBMCs (per sample). This CDR3 is 13 amino acids long. The ends lost 5 bases at V and 7 bases at J; junction bases unmatched: 9. The V gene's germline CDR1 is SQVTM and CDR2 ANQGSEA. The origin of this receptor is a woman in her thirties or forties in good health. Some clones in this sample may be carry-over from other donors' samples. V gene TRBV29-1 combines with J gene TRBJ2-7; 9 nucleotides align to TRBD2. Source material: PBMCs. In DNA, the CDR3 is TGCAGCGTTACCCTTGTGGGACTAGCAGAGCAGTACTTC. It translates to CSVTLVGLAEQYF.